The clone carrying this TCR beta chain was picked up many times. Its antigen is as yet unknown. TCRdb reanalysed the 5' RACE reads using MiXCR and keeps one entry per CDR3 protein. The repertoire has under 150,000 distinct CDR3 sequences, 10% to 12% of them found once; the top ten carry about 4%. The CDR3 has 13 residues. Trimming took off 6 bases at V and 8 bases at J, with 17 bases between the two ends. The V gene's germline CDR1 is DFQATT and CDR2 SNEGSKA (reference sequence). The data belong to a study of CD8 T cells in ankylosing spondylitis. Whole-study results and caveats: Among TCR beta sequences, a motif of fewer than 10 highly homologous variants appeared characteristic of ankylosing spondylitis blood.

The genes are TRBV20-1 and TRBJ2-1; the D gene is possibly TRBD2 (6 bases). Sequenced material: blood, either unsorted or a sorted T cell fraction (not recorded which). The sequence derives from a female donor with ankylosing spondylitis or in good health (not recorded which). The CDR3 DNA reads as TGCAGTGCACGGCTCCCAGTAGCGGATGAGCAGTTCTTC. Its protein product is CSARLPVADEQFF.